Each of the 10 T cell receptor beta chains below was sequenced from the same sample in a study of blood T cell repertoires in COVID-19 (dated by TCRdb to 2018 to 2021). Libraries were constructed by the immunoSEQ multiplex PCR assay. TCRdb obtained this table from immuneACCESS and retained in-frame rearrangements with V and J assigned. These tables miss some clones; where compared with another copy, unresolved V genes account for less than half of the shortfall, and the remainder is unexplained. The sample profile shows 150,000 to 200,000 clones; around 84% of them were found once. The ten largest clones add up to approximately 8.4% of the sample. The sequencing sample was made of PBMCs or T cells enriched from blood (not recorded which). Every receptor here comes from a woman aged 45 to 65 who had recovered from COVID-19.

The J gene is TRBJ1-1, the V gene TRBV9; D may be TRBD1 (6 bases). There are 15 residues in the CDR3. The germline V and J ends were trimmed by 0 bases and 4 bases, with 13 bases remaining between them. Looked up from germline, CDR1 is SGDLS and CDR2 is YYNGEE. This chain's CDR3 is CASSVGRGGGTEAFF. The CDR3 bases are TGTGCCAGCAGCGTAGGCCGGGGAGGGGGCACTGAAGCTTTCTTT.

The rearrangement links TRBV5-1 to TRBJ2-5; 7 bases are a match to TRBD1. CDR1 is SGHRS and CDR2 is YFSETQ in the germline V gene. Unmatched junction bases numbered 11, after V lost 4 bases and J lost 5 bases. CDR3 length: 15 residues. The CDR3 here is CASSPQTGAFETQYF. CDR3 DNA: TGCGCCAGCAGCCCCCAAACAGGGGCGTTTGAGACCCAGTACTTC.

J is TRBJ1-1 and V is TRBV5-6; TRBD1 agrees at 8 bases. Germline V gene data show CDR1 as SGHDT and CDR2 as YYEEEE. V shed 3 bases and J 1 base; nucleotides not matched to a gene: 8. The CDR3 is 16 residues long. In nucleotides, the CDR3 is TGTGCCAGCAGCTCGGGCAACAGGGGGAGGAACACTGAAGCTTTCTTT. This sequence encodes CASSSGNRGRNTEAFF. Full variable domain (outside the CDR3, taken from reference TRBV5-6 and TRBJ1-1): DAGVTQSPTHLIKTRGQQVTLRCSPKSGHDTVSWYQQALGQGPQFIFQYYEEEERQRGNFPDRFSGHQFPNYSSELNVNALLLGDSALYLCASSSGNRGRNTEAFFGQGTRLTVV.

This chain uses TRBV7-9 with TRBJ2-5; D not certain. Trimming removed 6 bases at V and 4 bases at J, with 6 bases between. The CDR3 has 11 residues. Germline CDR1 SEHNR, CDR2 FQNEAQ (reference sequence). CDR3 sequence: CASRATETQYF. The CDR3 DNA reads TGTGCCAGCAGGGCAACAGAGACCCAGTACTTC.

The V call is TRBV4-1, the J call TRBJ1-4; D might be TRBD1 (5 bases). V lost 1 base and J 4 bases, leaving 13 bases between the germline ends. The germline V gene has CDR1 MGHRA and CDR2 YSYEKL. The CDR3 runs 16 residues. For the CDR3, the DNA is TGCGCCAGCAGCCAAGGCCCGGCAGGGAATAATGAAAAACTGTTTTTT. Its protein is CASSQGPAGNNEKLFF.

The chain is built from TRBV27 and TRBJ2-1, with a weak D call TRBD1 (6 bases). This CDR3 contains 14 residues. Germline assignment: CDR1 MNHEY and CDR2 SMNVEV (reference sequence). The V end lost 5 bases, the J end lost 7 bases, and 15 bases lay between the germline ends. For the CDR3, the DNA is TGTGCCAGCAGTCCGGGCGGTAGGGGGAATGAGCAGTTCTTC. The encoded protein is CASSPGGRGNEQFF.

The chain joins TRBV7-9 to TRBJ2-2; D is possibly TRBD1 (5 bases). V was shortened by 5 bases and J by 6 bases, with 13 bases between the two germline ends. The germline V gene has CDR1 SEHNR and CDR2 FQNEAQ (reference sequence). The CDR3 has 14 residues. The CDR3 protein is CASSAAGFPGELFF. The CDR3 DNA reads as TGTGCCAGCAGCGCTGCAGGGTTCCCCGGGGAGCTGTTTTTT.

V usage is TRBV6-2 or TRBV6-3 and J usage is TRBJ2-7; 13 bases fit TRBD2. The CDR3 totals 17 residues. J gave up 4 bases and V 2 bases, and 8 bases lay outside the gene matches. Germline values: CDR1 MNHEY, CDR2 SVGEGT. The chain's CDR3 is CASSYDWTSGSKYEQYF. CDR3 nucleotide sequence: TGTGCCAGCAGTTACGACTGGACTAGCGGGAGTAAATACGAGCAGTACTTC.

The V and J genes are TRBV19 and TRBJ1-6; a weak D match, TRBD1 (5 bases). The germline V gene has CDR1 LNHDA and CDR2 SQIVND (reference sequence). V dropped 7 bases and J dropped 7 bases, with 14 bases sitting between them. There are 14 residues in the CDR3. CDR3 loop: CASTGAKPNSPLHF. CDR3 nucleotide sequence: TGTGCCAGTACTGGGGCCAAGCCAAATTCACCCCTCCACTTT.

The chain recombines TRBV2 with TRBJ1-1; no clear D. Trimming removed 10 bases at V and 1 base at J, with 13 bases between. This CDR3 is built from 13 residues. Germline V gene sequence: CDR1 SNHLY, CDR2 FYNNEI. The CDR3 sequence: CATTRGWNTEAFF. In nucleotides, the CDR3 is TGTGCCACAACGAGAGGTTGGAACACTGAAGCTTTCTTT.